This T cell receptor beta chain is drawn from a study of blood T cell repertoires in COVID-19. The CDR3 has 13 amino acids. The germline V gene encodes CDR1 LNHDA and CDR2 SQIVND (reference sequence). V gave up 3 bases and J gave up 9 bases, with 12 bases separating them. Assay used: immunoSEQ multiplex PCR; TCRdb lists only in-frame clones, some missing. The table lists roughly 190,000 clones, more than 70% of them singletons, with 6.5% to 10% in the top ten. This TCR came from a woman in her fifties or sixties with acute or convalescent COVID-19. The rearrangement links TRBV19 to TRBJ2-1; a possible D gene is TRBD2 (5 bases). Input material: peripheral blood. The CDR3 here is CASSIGGRAEQFF. CDR3 nucleotide sequence: TGTGCCAGTAGTATTGGAGGTCGCGCTGAGCAGTTCTTC.